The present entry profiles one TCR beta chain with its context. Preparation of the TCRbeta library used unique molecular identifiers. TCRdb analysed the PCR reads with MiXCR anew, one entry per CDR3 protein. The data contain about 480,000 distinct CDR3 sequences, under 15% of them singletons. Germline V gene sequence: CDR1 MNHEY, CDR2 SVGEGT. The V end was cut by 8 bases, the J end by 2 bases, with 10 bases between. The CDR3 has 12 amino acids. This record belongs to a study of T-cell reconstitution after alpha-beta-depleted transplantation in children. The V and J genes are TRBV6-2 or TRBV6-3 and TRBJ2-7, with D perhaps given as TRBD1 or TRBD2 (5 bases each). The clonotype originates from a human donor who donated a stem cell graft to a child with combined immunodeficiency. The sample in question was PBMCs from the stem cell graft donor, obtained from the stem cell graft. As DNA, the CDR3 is TGTGCCAGCGGGGGTCGAACCTACGAGCAGTACTTC. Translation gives CASGGRTYEQYF.